This TCR beta chain was identified during a study of Ad26.COV2.S vaccination and SARS-CoV-2 variants. Study-wide results and caveats: There was a possibility that the TCR breadth and depth analyses underestimated total T cell responses. For non-spike TCRs, breadth in vaccine recipients resembled that in placebo recipients. Substantial response breadth was reportedly seen for spike-specific CD8+ and CD4+ T cells after vaccination.

As to treatment: over 15 received Ad26.COV2.S at low or high dose, single or two shots; about 5 received placebo; per-sample allocation not given. Specimen acquisition occurred on day 63 following the initial vaccine or placebo injection. Boston hosted the donor, who was an adult aged 18-55 years. Germline trimming cut 4 bases from V and 1 base from J; bases unmatched to any gene: 3. Germline values: CDR1 MNHEY, CDR2 SVGEGT. The CDR3 is 15 amino acids. This clone has only one observation. What it binds is unknown. The sample holds other DNA sequences that translate to the same CDR3. The protocol was immunoSEQ multiplex PCR, while the TCRdb copy is restricted to in-frame clones and leaves out a portion. The table shows around 270,000 clones, with around 88% occurring only once.

The starting material was peripheral blood, obtained in a trial of Ad26.COV2.S vaccine versus placebo. V is TRBV6-2 or TRBV6-3 and J is TRBJ1-5, with 8 bases that match TRBD1. The clonotype was recovered from a person between 18 and 60 years old who received the Ad26.COV2.S COVID-19 vaccine or a placebo. CDR3 in DNA: TGTGCCAGCAGTTTGGCAGGGGGCAGCAATCAGCCCCAGCATTTT. It encodes CASSLAGGSNQPQHF.